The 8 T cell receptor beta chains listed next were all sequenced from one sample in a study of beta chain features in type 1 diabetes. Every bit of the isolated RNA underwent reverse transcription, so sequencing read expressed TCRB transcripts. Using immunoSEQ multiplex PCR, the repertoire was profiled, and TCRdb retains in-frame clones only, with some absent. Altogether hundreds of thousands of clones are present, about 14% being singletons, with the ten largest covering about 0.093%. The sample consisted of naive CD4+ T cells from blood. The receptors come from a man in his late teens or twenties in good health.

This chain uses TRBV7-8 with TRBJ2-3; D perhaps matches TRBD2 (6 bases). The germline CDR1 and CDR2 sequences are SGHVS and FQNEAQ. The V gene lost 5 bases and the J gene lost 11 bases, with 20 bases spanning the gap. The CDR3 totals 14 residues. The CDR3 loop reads CASSPRRDSDGQYF. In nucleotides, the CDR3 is TGTGCCAGCAGCCCAAGACGGGACTCCGATGGGCAGTATTTT.

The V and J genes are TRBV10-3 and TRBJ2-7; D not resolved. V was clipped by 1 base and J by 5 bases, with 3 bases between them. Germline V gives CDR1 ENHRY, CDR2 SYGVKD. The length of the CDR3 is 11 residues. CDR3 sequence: CAISELNEQYF. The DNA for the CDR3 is TGTGCCATCAGTGAGTTAAACGAGCAGTACTTC.

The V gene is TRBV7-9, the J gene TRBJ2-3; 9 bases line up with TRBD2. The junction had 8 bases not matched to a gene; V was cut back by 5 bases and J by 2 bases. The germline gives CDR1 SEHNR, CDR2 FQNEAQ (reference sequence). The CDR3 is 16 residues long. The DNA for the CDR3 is TGTGCCAGCAGCCAACTAGCGGGCTTGGCCACAGATACGCAGTATTTT. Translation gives CASSQLAGLATDTQYF.

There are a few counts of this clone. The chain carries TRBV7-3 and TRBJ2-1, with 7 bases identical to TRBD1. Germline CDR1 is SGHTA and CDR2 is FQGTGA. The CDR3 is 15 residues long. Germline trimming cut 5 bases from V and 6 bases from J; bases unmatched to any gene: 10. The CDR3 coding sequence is TGTGCCAGCAGCAGACAGGGCCGGACCCCCAATGAGCAGTTCTTC. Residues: CASSRQGRTPNEQFF.

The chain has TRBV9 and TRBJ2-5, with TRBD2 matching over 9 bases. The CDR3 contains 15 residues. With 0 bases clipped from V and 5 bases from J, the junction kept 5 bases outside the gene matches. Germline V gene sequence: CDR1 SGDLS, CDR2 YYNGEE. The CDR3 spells CASSVGIAGVETQYF. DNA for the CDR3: TGTGCCAGCAGCGTAGGAATAGCGGGGGTGGAGACCCAGTACTTC.

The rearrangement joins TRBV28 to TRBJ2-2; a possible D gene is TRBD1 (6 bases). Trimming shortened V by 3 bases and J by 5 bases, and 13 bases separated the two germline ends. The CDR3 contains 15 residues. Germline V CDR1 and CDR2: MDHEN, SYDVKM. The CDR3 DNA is TGTGCCAGCAGTTTCCAGGACAGACCTACCGGGGAGCTGTTTTTT. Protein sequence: CASSFQDRPTGELFF.

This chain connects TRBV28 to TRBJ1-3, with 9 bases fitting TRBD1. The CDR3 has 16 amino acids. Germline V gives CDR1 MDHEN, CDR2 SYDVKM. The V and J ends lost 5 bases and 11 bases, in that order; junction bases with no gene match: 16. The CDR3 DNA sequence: TGTGCCAGCAGTCCCACCGGGACAGGGAGGGCGTTTGCCATATATTTT. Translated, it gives CASSPTGTGRAFAIYF. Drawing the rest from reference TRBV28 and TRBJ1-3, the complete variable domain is DVKVTQSSRYLVKRTGEKVFLECVQDMDHENMFWYRQDPGLGLRLIYFSYDVKMKEKGDIPEGYSVSREKKERFSLILESASTNQTSMYLCASSPTGTGRAFAIYFGEGSWLTVV.

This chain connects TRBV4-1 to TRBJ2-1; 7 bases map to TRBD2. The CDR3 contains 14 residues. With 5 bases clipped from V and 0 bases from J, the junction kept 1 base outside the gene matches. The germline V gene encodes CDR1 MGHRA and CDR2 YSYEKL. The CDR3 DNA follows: TGCGCCAGCAGCGGGGGGGACTCCTACAATGAGCAGTTCTTC. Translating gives CASSGGDSYNEQFF.